This TCR beta chain comes out of a study of blood T cell repertoires in COVID-19. Looking at the study overall: Sources were T cells, B-cell-depleted T cells, or PBMCs; the material itself was cDNA or gDNA.

Authors' analysis steps: Reference gene primer amplification gave estimated nucleated cell counts. Using immunoSEQ multiplex PCR, the repertoire was profiled, and TCRdb retains in-frame clones only, with some absent. V, J and clone size derive from that table, while D and trimming were established from the DNA sequence. The table has fewer than 350,000 clones, approximately 90% seen once. Trimming at V came to 4 bases and at J to 11 bases, leaving 4 bases not matched to a gene. The CDR3 runs 11 residues. Germline V gene data show CDR1 as MNHEY and CDR2 as SMNVEV (reference sequence). Seattle enrolled patients during active infection and tracked them longitudinally.

The chain uses TRBV27 and TRBJ2-7; 8 nucleotides agree with TRBD1. The TCR sequence derives from a woman in her 30s with COVID-19, enrolled during active disease. Sequenced material: peripheral blood. The CDR3 sequence: CASSSPGQEYF. The CDR3 coding sequence is TGTGCCAGCAGTTCACCGGGACAGGAGTACTTC.